The T cell receptor beta chain described here comes from a study of T-cell memory formation after mild COVID-19. Study background: TCR clustering was largely donor specific. General study points: Contracting CD4+ clones were located mainly in CM and EM, and CD8+ clones in EMRA.

This CDR3 spans 15 amino acids. Trimming left V 0 bases short and J 0 bases short, with 6 bases between. The germline V gene has CDR1 SGHRS and CDR2 YFSETQ. This clonotype was seen a handful of times. Its antigen is still unknown. 5'RACE with constant-segment primers built TCRalpha and TCRbeta cDNA libraries with UMIs. MiXCR, run by TCRdb on the 5' RACE reads, gives a single entry per CDR3 protein. Among 450,000 to 650,000 distinct CDR3 sequences listed, about 20% were seen once. The sequenced sample was PBMCs or a T cell subset sorted from them (not recorded which). This TCR was sampled from an adult woman who had mild COVID-19 (a few samples of this study predate the infection). Cell type and time point are not known. The V and J genes are TRBV5-1 and TRBJ1-4; D is undetermined. The CDR3 sequence: CASSLGSATNEKLFF. The DNA for the CDR3 is TGCGCCAGCAGCTTGGGCAGCGCAACTAATGAAAAACTGTTTTTT.